This T cell receptor (beta chain) was sequenced for a study of T cells in Graves' hyperthyroidism and ophthalmopathy. As for the study in general: Peripheral blood was secured at the point of initial diagnosis, before any treatment.

RNA transcripts provided the source from which TCR beta CDR3 regions were amplified. Carried out on the TCR CDR3, a first-round RT-PCR used the HTBI primer set. A single record per CDR3 protein comes from TCRdb applying MiXCR to the multiplex PCR reads. The repertoire includes hundreds of thousands of distinct CDR3 sequences, less than 20% of them detected once, and about 50% sits in the top ten. Looked up from germline, CDR1 is MNHNS and CDR2 is SASEGT. V lost 1 base, J lost 7 bases, and 10 bases lay in between. CDR3 length equals 14 residues. Remarks on this clonotype: What it recognizes is unknown.

Study-wide findings and caveats: Stable hyperthyroidism and ophthalmopathy were separated using 13 V-J signatures.

PBMCs came from more than 8.5 ml fresh peripheral blood. The chain is built from TRBV6-1 and TRBJ1-4; D gene ambiguous. The sample taken for sequencing was blood. This sequence was found in a man in his forties with Graves' ophthalmopathy. The CDR3 sequence is CASSEDVYGEKLFF. CDR3 sequence (DNA): TGTGCCAGCAGTGAAGATGTATACGGTGAAAAACTGTTTTTT.